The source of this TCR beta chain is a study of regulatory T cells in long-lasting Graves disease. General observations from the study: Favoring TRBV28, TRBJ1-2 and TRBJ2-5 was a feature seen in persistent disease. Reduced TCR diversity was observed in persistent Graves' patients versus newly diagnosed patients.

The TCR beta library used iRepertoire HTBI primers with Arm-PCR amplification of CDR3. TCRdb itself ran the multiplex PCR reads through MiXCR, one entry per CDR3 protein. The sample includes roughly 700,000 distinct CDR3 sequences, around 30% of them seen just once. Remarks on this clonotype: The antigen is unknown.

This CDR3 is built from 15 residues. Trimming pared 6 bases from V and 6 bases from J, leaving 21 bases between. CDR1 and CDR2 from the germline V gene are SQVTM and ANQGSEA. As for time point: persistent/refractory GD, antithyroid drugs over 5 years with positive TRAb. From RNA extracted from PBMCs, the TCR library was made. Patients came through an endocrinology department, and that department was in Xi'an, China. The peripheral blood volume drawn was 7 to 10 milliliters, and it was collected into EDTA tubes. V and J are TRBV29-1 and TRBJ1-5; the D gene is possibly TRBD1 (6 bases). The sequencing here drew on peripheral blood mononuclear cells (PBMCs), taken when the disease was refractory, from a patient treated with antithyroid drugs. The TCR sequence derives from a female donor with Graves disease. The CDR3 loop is CSVSSGVGDFQPQHF. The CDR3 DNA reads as TGCAGCGTGTCCTCAGGGGTTGGGGATTTTCAGCCCCAGCATTTT.